This T cell receptor (beta chain) was retrieved from a study of spatial heterogeneity in lung cancer. Whole-study findings and limits: Tumor mutation count correlated with how many alpha and beta TCRs expanded intratumorally.

Time point: sample taken at primary tumor resection. This clonotype was counted ten times or more. The target antigen is unknown. V lost 3 bases and J lost 0, with 12 bases in between. Looked up from germline, CDR1 is MNHEY and CDR2 is SVGEGT. The CDR3 is 17 residues long. TCRdb analysed the 5' RACE reads with MiXCR anew, one entry per CDR3 protein. The sample has under 15,000 distinct CDR3 sequences, more than 3% seen once; the top ten hold 15% to 20%. The sample in question was lung tumor tissue, obtained at surgery. This chain joins TRBV6-2 or TRBV6-3 and TRBJ2-6, with unresolved D. This receptor was obtained from a male donor with early-stage non-small cell lung cancer. CDR3: CASSYGPMPSGANVLTF. The CDR3 DNA sequence: TGTGCCAGCAGTTATGGGCCCATGCCCTCTGGGGCCAACGTCCTGACTTTC.